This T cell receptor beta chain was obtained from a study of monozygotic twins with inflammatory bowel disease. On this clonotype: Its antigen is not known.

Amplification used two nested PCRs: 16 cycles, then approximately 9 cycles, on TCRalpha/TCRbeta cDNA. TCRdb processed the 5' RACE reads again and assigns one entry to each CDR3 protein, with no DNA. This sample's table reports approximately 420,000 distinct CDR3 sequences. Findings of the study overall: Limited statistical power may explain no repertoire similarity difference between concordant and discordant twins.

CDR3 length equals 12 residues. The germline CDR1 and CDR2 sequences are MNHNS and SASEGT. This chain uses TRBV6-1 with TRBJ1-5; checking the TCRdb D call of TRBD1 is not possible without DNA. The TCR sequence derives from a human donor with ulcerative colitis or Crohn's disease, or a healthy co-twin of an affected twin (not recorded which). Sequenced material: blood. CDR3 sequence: CASAPLNQPQHF.